This T cell receptor beta chain was profiled in a study of CD8+CD57+ T cells in acquired aplastic anemia. The wider study: Recorded DNA amounts for sorted CD4+ and CD8+ cells had an average of around 3.4 ug. Study outcomes and limitations: Patients and controls were found to share fewer than 35 CD8+ CDR3 sequences.

With respect to this clonotype: Antigen: not known.

Germline V CDR1 and CDR2: DFQATT, SNEGSKA (reference sequence). This CDR3 is 12 amino acids long. V lost 5 bases to trimming and J lost 3 bases, with 10 bases between them. Both TCR beta VDJ combination and CDR3 sequence profiling were carried out. Genomic DNA was the template for this profiling. TCRdb analysed the reads with MiXCR anew, one entry per CDR3 protein. The sample yields some 410,000 distinct CDR3 sequences, approximately 70% seen once. This receptor was obtained from a human donor in good health, serving as a control. Sequencing input: sorted CD4+, CD8+, or CD8+CD57+ T cells (not recorded which) from PBMCs. This sequence joins TRBV20-1 and TRBJ2-5; D not certain. CDR3 sequence (DNA): TGCAGTGCTTTGGACGGTAAAGAGACCCAGTACTTC. Translating gives CSALDGKETQYF.